This T cell receptor beta chain was sequenced in a study of lymphopenia after photon versus proton radiotherapy. The CDR3 runs 16 residues. With V trimmed by 4 bases and J by 3 bases, 9 bases remained unmatched. Germline V gene lookup returns CDR1 GTSNPN and CDR2 SVGIG (reference sequence). Study-wide points: After lymphocyte nadir, photon-treated repertoires showed oligoclonal expansion, especially CD8+ Temra. Post-nadir TCR diversity decline inversely tracked overall survival among those who died. Under photons, naive T cells and diversity fell while effector/memory populations rose.

Produced via immunoSEQ multiplex PCR; TCRdb's table is partial and in-frame only. The sample includes around 64,000 clones, under 95% of them seen just once. Comment on this clone: Antigen: not known.

The receptor was derived from a woman between 35 and 50 years old with cholangiocarcinoma. The specimen was peripheral blood, collected from a patient treated with photon-based radiotherapy. V and J are TRBV30 and TRBJ2-1; 10 nucleotides match TRBD2. CDR3 protein: CAWIPSRLAGYNEQFF. CDR3 nucleotide sequence: TGTGCCTGGATCCCAAGCCGACTAGCGGGCTACAATGAGCAGTTCTTC.